These 13 T cell receptor beta chains share one sample of origin, sequenced in a study of blood T cell repertoires in COVID-19. The protocol was immunoSEQ multiplex PCR, while the TCRdb copy is restricted to in-frame clones and leaves out a portion. Of about 130,000 clones in the sample, around 79% were seen once. Material for sequencing was peripheral blood. The receptors come from an elderly man with acute or convalescent COVID-19.

This clone was detected a few times. V is TRBV30 and J is TRBJ1-5; D unclear. The V gene's germline CDR1 is GTSNPN and CDR2 SVGIG (reference sequence). The CDR3 has 18 amino acids. Trimming cost V 0 bases and J 2 bases, with 20 bases left between them. In DNA, the CDR3 is TGTGCCTGGAGTGTAAGGAAGGCAGGTCAGCCCCGCAATCAGCCCCAGCATTTT. Protein: CAWSVRKAGQPRNQPQHF.

The gene calls are TRBV5-1 and TRBJ2-5, with 8 bases lining up with TRBD1. V shed 4 bases, J shed 5 bases, and the junction held 4 bases outside the gene matches. The CDR3 consists of 13 residues. Germline V lookup: CDR1 SGHRS, CDR2 YFSETQ. The CDR3 reads CASSKDRAETQYF. The CDR3 coding sequence is TGCGCCAGCAGCAAGGACAGGGCCGAGACCCAGTACTTC.

The chain is built from TRBV10-3 and TRBJ1-2, with no clear D. The germline gives CDR1 ENHRY, CDR2 SYGVKD. This CDR3 is built from 11 residues. Between the trimmed V and J ends, which lost 3 bases and 4 bases, there was a span of 3 bases. The CDR3 region has the DNA TGTGCCATCAGTGACGGCTATGGCTACACCTTC. This encodes CAISDGYGYTF.

This clone was recorded only once. V is TRBV6-2 or TRBV6-3 and J is TRBJ2-7; weak D call: TRBD1 (5 bases). Germline V gene sequence: CDR1 MNHEY, CDR2 SVGEGT. The CDR3 has 14 residues. Trimming pared 4 bases from V and 3 bases from J, leaving 13 bases between. The CDR3 DNA is TGTGCCAGCAGTTTTACAGGAGATAACTACGAGCAGTACTTC. Its protein is CASSFTGDNYEQYF.

DNA of the CDR3: TGTGCCAGCAGCCAAGCCACAACCTACGAGCAGTACTTC. Its translation: CASSQATTYEQYF. The chain joins TRBV4-2 to TRBJ2-7; D ambiguous. Germline assignment: CDR1 LGHNA and CDR2 YNFKEQ. Trimming shortened V by 1 base and J by 2 bases, and 6 bases separated the two germline ends. This CDR3 has 13 residues.

This chain links TRBV6-5 with TRBJ1-2; 12 nucleotides line up with TRBD1. The V and J ends lost 6 bases and 2 bases, in that order; junction bases with no gene match: 4. This CDR3 region has 15 residues. Germline V lookup: CDR1 MNHEY, CDR2 SVGAGI. The CDR3 here is CASRTGQGANYGYTF. The CDR3 DNA reads TGTGCCAGCAGGACGGGACAGGGGGCAAACTATGGCTACACCTTC.

The gene calls are TRBV6-5 and TRBJ1-3; the D gene is possibly TRBD1 (5 bases). Germline values: CDR1 MNHEY, CDR2 SVGAGI. Trimming stripped 4 bases from V and 0 bases from J, with 10 bases between. The CDR3 is 15 amino acids. The DNA for the CDR3 is TGTGCCAGCAGTTCCAGGGCGCACTCTGGAAACACCATATATTTT. It yields the protein CASSSRAHSGNTIYF.

The chain uses TRBV7-8 and TRBJ1-3, with TRBD1 identical over 8 bases. Trimming took 4 bases from V and 0 from J; bases not matched to a gene: 5. This CDR3 is 16 amino acids long. Germline V CDR1 and CDR2: SGHVS, FQNEAQ. CDR3 nucleotide sequence: TGTGCCAGCAGCTCACAGGGGGGTATCTCTGGAAACACCATATATTTT. It yields the protein CASSSQGGISGNTIYF.

The chain recombines TRBV10-3 with TRBJ1-1; the D gene is possibly TRBD1 (6 bases). The CDR3 length is 13 residues. Germline V gives CDR1 ENHRY, CDR2 SYGVKD. The germline V and J ends were trimmed by 6 bases and 1 base, with 9 bases remaining between them. The DNA for the CDR3 is TGTGCCATCAGGGGGGCCCAGAACACTGAAGCTTTCTTT. Protein sequence: CAIRGAQNTEAFF.

The rearrangement joins TRBV28 to TRBJ1-2; D remains ambiguous. The germline CDR1 and CDR2 sequences are MDHEN and SYDVKM. This CDR3 has 12 amino acids. Trimming stripped 8 bases from V and 4 bases from J, with 11 bases between. The CDR3 DNA follows: TGTGCCAGCTTAACCGGGGTCTATGGCTACACCTTC. It codes for CASLTGVYGYTF.

The chain is built from TRBV20-1 and TRBJ1-1; 7 bases align to TRBD1. The V gene's germline CDR1 is DFQATT and CDR2 SNEGSKA (reference sequence). This CDR3 spans 13 amino acids. After removal of 3 bases from V and 9 bases from J, the junction contained 10 bases not matched to a gene. In DNA form, the CDR3 reads TGCAGTGCTAGTCCCGGGACAGCGACTCAAGCTTTCTTT. Protein product: CSASPGTATQAFF.

This chain joins TRBV2 and TRBJ1-5; D unclear. Germline V gene lookup returns CDR1 SNHLY and CDR2 FYNNEI. Trimming removed 5 bases from V and 2 bases from J, with 7 bases in between. The CDR3 spans 13 residues. CDR3 DNA sequence: TGTGCCAGCAGTCGGCAGGGCAATCAGCCCCAGCATTTT. Translating gives CASSRQGNQPQHF.

This clone has a single count. J is TRBJ1-2 and V is TRBV5-1; D is perhaps TRBD1 (6 bases). Germline V lookup: CDR1 SGHRS, CDR2 YFSETQ. CDR3 length: 17 residues. Trimming removed 3 bases at V and 6 bases at J, with 24 bases between. In DNA, the CDR3 is TGCGCCAGCAGCTGGCCCAACCCGGGGGGGCCGTTCGATGGCTACACCTTC. It yields the protein CASSWPNPGGPFDGYTF.